This TCR beta chain appears in the sequencing data of a study of T cells after yellow fever vaccination (dated by TCRdb to about 2019). Study-wide context: The SMART-Seq v4 Ultra Low Input RNA kit was used to prepare libraries from fractions with low cell numbers. Blood was drawn at multiple timepoints before and after primary and secondary immunization, with bulk PBMC replicates and cell subsets isolated. Two healthy male donors made up the cohort, one aged 18 to 30 years and the other aged 30 to 39 years. Bulk TCR alpha and beta repertoires were sequenced longitudinally to track T-cell clones before and after primary and booster YFV17D yellow fever vaccination. General study outcomes and caveats: FACS-sorted repertoires could contain abundant contaminating clonotypes from the bulk population, so computational filtering was required. A small share of clonotypes occurred in both CD4 and CD8 compartments, likely arising from convergent recombination. Compared with the primary T-cell response, the secondary T-cell response was faster but weaker, reaching its peak on day 5 rather than on day 15. The study included only a couple of donors, which limits how far the findings can be generalized. After the booster, most clones that had expanded after primary vaccination were detected again (approximately 95% of CD4 and 88% of CD8), suggesting broad maintenance of memory.

TCR cDNA was synthesized by 5'RACE template switching, which introduced a universal primer site and unique molecular identifiers. Priming of cDNA synthesis was performed from both the TCR alpha and TCR beta constant segments. Libraries were amplified in two PCR steps, with sample barcodes and sequencing adapters added in the second step. Sequencing of libraries was performed on Illumina HiSeq 2500 (2x100 bp) or NovaSeq (2x150 bp). Per the source publication's procedure: MIGEC was used to demultiplex reads and collapse the reads into UMI consensus sequences, and MiXCR was used for V(D)J alignment. Clonotypes responding to the vaccine were identified with edgeR on replicate PBMC samples, with the criteria of FDR below 0.01 and a log2 fold change above 5 up to day 15. Each bulk clonotype was labeled CD4 or CD8 based on which sequenced repertoire, CD4 or CD8, contained the clonotype at higher abundance. TCRdb's own reprocessing of the public reads used fastp at Q25 and MiXCR and kept productive beta chains. Entries are consolidated by CDR3 protein sequence, retaining the most common genes and DNA. TCRdb, not the original authors, processed these V and J calls. The sample profile shows around 340,000 distinct CDR3 sequences; 8.7% of them were found once. The top ten hold 18% of the sample.

This clonotype showed up just a few times. What antigen it recognizes has not been identified. It has no much larger one-base neighbor in the sample; base qualities were not kept. The CDR3, from cysteine to phenylalanine, totals 14 residues. The sequence is cut down to CDR3 DNA, 42 bases in frame from base 1. The V end loses 4 bases and the J end loses 6 bases, and a stretch of 13 bases separates them. CDR1 and CDR2 are drawn from the germline V gene: SGHRS, YFSETQ. Taken with the paper, the label for treatment or condition translates to: live attenuated yellow fever vaccine strain. Two biological replicates of bulk PBMCs were collected at each blood-draw timepoint. PBMCs were isolated from peripheral blood using a standard Ficoll-Paque protocol. RNA was extracted with TriZol from bulk PBMCs, CD4 and CD8 fractions, and dextramer-positive and dextramer-negative fractions.

Rearrangement joined TRBV5-1 to TRBJ2-2; the D gene is tentatively TRBD1 or TRBD2, each matching 5 bases. The sample was PBMCs, taken on the day of the first yellow fever vaccination. The source of this sequence is a man aged 18 to 30 who received the YFV17D yellow fever vaccine. The CDR3 corresponds to CASSIEGPPGELFF. The sequenced DNA is TGCGCCAGCAGCATTGAGGGGCCGCCCGGGGAGCTGTTTTTT.